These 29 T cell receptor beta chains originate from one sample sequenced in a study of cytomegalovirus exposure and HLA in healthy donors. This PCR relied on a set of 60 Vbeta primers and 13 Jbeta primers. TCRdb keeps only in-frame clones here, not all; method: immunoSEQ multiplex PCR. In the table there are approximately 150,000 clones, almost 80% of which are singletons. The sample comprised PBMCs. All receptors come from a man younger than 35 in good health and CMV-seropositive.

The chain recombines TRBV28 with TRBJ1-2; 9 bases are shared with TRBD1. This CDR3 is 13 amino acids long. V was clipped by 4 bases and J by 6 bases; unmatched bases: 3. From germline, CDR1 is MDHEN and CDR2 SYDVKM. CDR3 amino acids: CASSYRGRDGYTF. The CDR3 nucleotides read TGTGCCAGCAGTTACAGGGGGCGCGATGGCTACACCTTC.

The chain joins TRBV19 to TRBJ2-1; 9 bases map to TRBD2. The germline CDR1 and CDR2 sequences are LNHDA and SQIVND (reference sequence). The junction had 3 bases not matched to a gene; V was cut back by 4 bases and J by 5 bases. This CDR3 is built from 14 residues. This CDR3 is CASSTSGKDNEQFF. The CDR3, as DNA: TGTGCCAGTAGTACTAGCGGGAAGGACAATGAGCAGTTCTTC.

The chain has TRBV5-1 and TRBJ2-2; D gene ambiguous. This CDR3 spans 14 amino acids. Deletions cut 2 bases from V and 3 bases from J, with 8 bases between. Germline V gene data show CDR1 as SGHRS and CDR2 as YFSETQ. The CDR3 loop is CASSLRVDTGELFF. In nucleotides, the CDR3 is TGCGCCAGCAGCTTAAGAGTAGACACCGGGGAGCTGTTTTTT. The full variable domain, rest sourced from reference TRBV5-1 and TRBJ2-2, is KAGVTQTPRYLIKTRGQQVTLSCSPISGHRSVSWYQQTPGQGLQFLFEYFSETQRNKGNFPGRFSGRQFSNSRSEMNVSTLELGDSALYLCASSLRVDTGELFFGEGSRLTVL.

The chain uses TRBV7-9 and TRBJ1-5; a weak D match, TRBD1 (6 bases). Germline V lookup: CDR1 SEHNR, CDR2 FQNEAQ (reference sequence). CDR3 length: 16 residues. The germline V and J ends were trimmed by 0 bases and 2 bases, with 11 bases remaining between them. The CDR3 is CASSLATGGGNQPQHF. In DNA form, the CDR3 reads TGTGCCAGCAGCTTAGCGACGGGGGGCGGCAATCAGCCCCAGCATTTT.

The CDR3 DNA reads as TGCAGTGCTAGCTCGGGGACTGAAGCTTTCTTT. It is translated as CSASSGTEAFF. The chain carries TRBV20-1 and TRBJ1-1; the D is unclear. The ends were cut back, 3 bases at V and 5 bases at J, with 7 bases in the middle. Germline V gene lookup returns CDR1 DFQATT and CDR2 SNEGSKA (reference sequence). The CDR3 has 11 amino acids.

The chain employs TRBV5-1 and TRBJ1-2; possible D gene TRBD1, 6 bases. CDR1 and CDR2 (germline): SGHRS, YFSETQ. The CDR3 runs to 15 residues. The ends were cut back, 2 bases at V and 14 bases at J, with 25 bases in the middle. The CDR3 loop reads CASSLGTGPARMFTF. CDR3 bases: TGCGCCAGCAGCTTAGGAACAGGGCCCGCCCGTATGTTTACCTTC.

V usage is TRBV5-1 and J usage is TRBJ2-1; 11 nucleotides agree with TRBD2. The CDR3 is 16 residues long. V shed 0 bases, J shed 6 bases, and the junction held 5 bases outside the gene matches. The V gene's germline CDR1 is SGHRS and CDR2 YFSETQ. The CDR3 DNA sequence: TGCGCCAGCAGCTTGGCCACTAGCGGGAGTTTCAATGAGCAGTTCTTC. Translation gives CASSLATSGSFNEQFF. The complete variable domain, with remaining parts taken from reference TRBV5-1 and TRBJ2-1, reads KAGVTQTPRYLIKTRGQQVTLSCSPISGHRSVSWYQQTPGQGLQFLFEYFSETQRNKGNFPGRFSGRQFSNSRSEMNVSTLELGDSALYLCASSLATSGSFNEQFFGPGTRLTVL.

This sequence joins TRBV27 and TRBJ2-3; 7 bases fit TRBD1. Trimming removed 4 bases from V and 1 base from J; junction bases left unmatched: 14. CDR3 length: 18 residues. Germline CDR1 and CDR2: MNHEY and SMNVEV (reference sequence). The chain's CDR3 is CASSSPTEQGTGTDTQYF. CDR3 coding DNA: TGTGCCAGCAGTTCCCCTACCGAACAGGGGACCGGCACAGATACGCAGTATTTT.

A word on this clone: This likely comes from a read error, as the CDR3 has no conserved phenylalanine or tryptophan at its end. In DNA form, the CDR3 reads TGTGCCAGCAGTGACGTGCCGGGAGCTCCTATAATTCACCCCCTCCACCTT. The encoded protein is CASSDVPGAPIIHPLHL. The chain has TRBV6-1 and TRBJ1-6, with D unclear. CDR1 is MNHNS and CDR2 is SASEGT in the germline V gene. The CDR3 has 17 amino acids. V was shortened by 3 bases and J by 13 bases, with 25 bases between the two germline ends.

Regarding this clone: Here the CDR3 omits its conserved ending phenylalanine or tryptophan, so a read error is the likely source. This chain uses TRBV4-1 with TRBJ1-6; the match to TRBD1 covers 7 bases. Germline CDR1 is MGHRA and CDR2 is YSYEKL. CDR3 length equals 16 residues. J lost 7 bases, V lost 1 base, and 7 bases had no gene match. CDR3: CASSQVSRDRNSPLHL. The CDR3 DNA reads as TGCGCCAGCAGCCAAGTAAGTAGGGACAGAAATTCACCCCTCCACCTT.

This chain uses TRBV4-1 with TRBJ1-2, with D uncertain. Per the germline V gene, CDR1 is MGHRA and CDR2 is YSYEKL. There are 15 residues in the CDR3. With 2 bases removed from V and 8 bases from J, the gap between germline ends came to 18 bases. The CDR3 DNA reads TGCGCCAGCAGCCAACGAGACACCTGGTCCTTCGGCTACACCTTC. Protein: CASSQRDTWSFGYTF.

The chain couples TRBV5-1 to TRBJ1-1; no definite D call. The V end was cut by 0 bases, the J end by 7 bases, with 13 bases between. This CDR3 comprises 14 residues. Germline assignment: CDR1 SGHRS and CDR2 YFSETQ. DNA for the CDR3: TGCGCCAGCAGCTTGGGGGCCAGCAACTTTGAAGCTTTCTTT. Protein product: CASSLGASNFEAFF.

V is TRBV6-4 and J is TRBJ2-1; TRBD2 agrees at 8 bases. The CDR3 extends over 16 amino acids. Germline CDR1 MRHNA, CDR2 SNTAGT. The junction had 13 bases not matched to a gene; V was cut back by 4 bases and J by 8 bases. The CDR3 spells CASSVEAGAAGYEQFF. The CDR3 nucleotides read TGTGCCAGCAGTGTCGAAGCGGGAGCGGCGGGCTATGAGCAGTTCTTC.

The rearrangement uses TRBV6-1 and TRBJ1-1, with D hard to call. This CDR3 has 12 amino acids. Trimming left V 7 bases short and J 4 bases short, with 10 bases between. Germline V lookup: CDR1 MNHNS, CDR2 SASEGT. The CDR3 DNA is TGTGCCAGCAATAGGGCGGGCACTGAAGCTTTCTTT. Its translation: CASNRAGTEAFF.

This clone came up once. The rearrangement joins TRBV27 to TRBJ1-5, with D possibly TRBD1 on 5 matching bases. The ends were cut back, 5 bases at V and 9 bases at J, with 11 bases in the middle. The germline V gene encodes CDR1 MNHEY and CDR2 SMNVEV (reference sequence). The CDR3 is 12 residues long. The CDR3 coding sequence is TGTGCCAGCAGTCTTTGGGGGGGGCCCCAGCATTTT. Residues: CASSLWGGPQHF.

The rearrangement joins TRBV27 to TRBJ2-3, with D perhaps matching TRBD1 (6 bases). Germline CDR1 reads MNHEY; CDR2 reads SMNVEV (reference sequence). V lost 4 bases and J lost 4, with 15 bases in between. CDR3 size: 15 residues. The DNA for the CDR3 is TGTGCCAGCAGTTCAAGTTCACCAGGGGCAGATACGCAGTATTTT. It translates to CASSSSSPGADTQYF.

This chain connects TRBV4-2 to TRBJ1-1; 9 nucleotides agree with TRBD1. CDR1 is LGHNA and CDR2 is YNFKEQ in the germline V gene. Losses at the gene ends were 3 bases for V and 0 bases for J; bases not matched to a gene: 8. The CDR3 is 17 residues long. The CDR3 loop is CASSHPGDRGMNTEAFF. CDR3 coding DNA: TGTGCCAGCAGCCATCCCGGAGACAGGGGGATGAACACTGAAGCTTTCTTT.

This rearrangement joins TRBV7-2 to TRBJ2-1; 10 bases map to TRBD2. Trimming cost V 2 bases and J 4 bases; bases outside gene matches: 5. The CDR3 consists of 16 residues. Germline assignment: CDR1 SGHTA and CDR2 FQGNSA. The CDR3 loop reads CASSLFLAGGYNEQFF. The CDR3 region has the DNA TGTGCCAGCAGCTTATTTTTAGCGGGAGGATACAATGAGCAGTTCTTC.

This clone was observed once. The CDR3 bases are TGTGCCAGCAGCTCCTCCGGGACAGGGACTCGGGAACTGTTTTTT. It yields the protein CASSSSGTGTRELFF. The rearrangement uses TRBV28 and TRBJ1-4, with 9 bases that match TRBD1. The CDR3 covers 15 residues. CDR1 is MDHEN, CDR2 SYDVKM, per germline. Losses at the gene ends were 6 bases for V and 12 bases for J; bases not matched to a gene: 14. Full variable domain (rest looked up from reference TRBV28 and TRBJ1-4): DVKVTQSSRYLVKRTGEKVFLECVQDMDHENMFWYRQDPGLGLRLIYFSYDVKMKEKGDIPEGYSVSREKKERFSLILESASTNQTSMYLCASSSSGTGTRELFFGSGTQLSVL.

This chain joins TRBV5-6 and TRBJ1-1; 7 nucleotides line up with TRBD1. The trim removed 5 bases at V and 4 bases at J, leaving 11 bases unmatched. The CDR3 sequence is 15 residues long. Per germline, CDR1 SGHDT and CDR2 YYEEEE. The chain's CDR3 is CASRLTGTDATEAFF. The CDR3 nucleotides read TGTGCCAGCAGACTAACCGGGACAGATGCCACTGAAGCTTTCTTT. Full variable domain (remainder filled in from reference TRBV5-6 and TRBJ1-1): DAGVTQSPTHLIKTRGQQVTLRCSPKSGHDTVSWYQQALGQGPQFIFQYYEEEERQRGNFPDRFSGHQFPNYSSELNVNALLLGDSALYLCASRLTGTDATEAFFGQGTRLTVV.

The CDR3 here is CASSSGQAGQYF. CDR3 in DNA: TGTGCCAGCAGCTCCGGACAGGCAGGGCAGTACTTC. This chain links TRBV5-6 with TRBJ2-5, with 7 bases matching TRBD1. In germline, CDR1 is SGHDT, CDR2 YYEEEE. Losses at the gene ends were 3 bases for V and 11 bases for J; bases not matched to a gene: 7. The CDR3 has 12 amino acids. Drawing the rest from reference TRBV5-6 and TRBJ2-5, the complete variable domain is DAGVTQSPTHLIKTRGQQVTLRCSPKSGHDTVSWYQQALGQGPQFIFQYYEEEERQRGNFPDRFSGHQFPNYSSELNVNALLLGDSALYLCASSSGQAGQYFGPGTRLLVL.

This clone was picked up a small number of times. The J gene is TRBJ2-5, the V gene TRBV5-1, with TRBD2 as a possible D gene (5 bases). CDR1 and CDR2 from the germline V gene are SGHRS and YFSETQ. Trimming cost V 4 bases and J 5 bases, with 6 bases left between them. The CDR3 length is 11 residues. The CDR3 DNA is TGCGCCAGCAGCCGGGATGAGACCCAGTACTTC. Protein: CASSRDETQYF.

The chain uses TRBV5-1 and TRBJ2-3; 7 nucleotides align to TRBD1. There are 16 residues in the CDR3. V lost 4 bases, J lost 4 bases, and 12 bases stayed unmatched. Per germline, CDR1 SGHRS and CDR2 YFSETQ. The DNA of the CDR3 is TGCGCCAGCAGCCCCACCATGAGGGGGCTTTCAGATACGCAGTATTTT. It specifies CASSPTMRGLSDTQYF.

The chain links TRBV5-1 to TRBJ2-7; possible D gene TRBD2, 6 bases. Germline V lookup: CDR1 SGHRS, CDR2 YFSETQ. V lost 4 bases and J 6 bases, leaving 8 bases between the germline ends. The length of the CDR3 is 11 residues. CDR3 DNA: TGCGCCAGCAGCGGAGGGGTCGAGCAGTACTTC. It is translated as CASSGGVEQYF.

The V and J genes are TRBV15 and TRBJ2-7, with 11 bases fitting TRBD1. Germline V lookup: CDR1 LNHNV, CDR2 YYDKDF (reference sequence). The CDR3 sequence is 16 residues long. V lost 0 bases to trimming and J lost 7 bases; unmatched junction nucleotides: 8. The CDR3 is CATSRDLGQGAREQYF. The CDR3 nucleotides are TGTGCCACCAGCAGAGATCTCGGACAGGGGGCGCGAGAGCAGTACTTC.

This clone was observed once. CDR3 DNA sequence: TGCGCCAGCAGCGCCGGAGGAGGGTACACTGAAGCTTTCTTT. Its protein product is CASSAGGGYTEAFF. The rearrangement uses TRBV5-1 and TRBJ1-1, with unresolved D. Germline lookup yields CDR1 SGHRS and CDR2 YFSETQ. The length of the CDR3 is 14 residues. Trimming cost V 4 bases and J 3 bases, with 13 bases left between them.

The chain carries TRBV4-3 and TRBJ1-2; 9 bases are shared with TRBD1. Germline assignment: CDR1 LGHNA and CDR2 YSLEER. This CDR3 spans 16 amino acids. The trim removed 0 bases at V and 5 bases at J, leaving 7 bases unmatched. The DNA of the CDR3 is TGCGCCAGCAGCCAAGAGTTCGGCGGACAGGGGTATGGCTACACCTTC. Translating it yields CASSQEFGGQGYGYTF.

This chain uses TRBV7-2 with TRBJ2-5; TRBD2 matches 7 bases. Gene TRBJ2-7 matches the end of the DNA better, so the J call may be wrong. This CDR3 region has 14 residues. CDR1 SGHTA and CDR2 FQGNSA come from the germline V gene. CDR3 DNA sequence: TGTGCCAGCAGCCCCGGCGCGGGAGCCTACGAGCAGTACTTC. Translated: CASSPGAGAYEQYF.

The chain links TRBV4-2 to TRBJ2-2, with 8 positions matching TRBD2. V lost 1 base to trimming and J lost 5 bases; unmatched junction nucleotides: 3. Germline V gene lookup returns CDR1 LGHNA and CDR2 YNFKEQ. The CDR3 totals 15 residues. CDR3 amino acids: CASSQGSGSTGELFF. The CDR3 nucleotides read TGTGCCAGCAGCCAAGGCAGCGGGAGTACCGGGGAGCTGTTTTTT.